The subject of this entry is one T cell receptor (beta chain). Its target is not known. These data are taken from a study of somatic mutations in cytotoxic T cells in rheumatoid arthritis. Study-level points and caveats: The study found that the largest CD8+ clone exceeded 20% of CD8+ cells in about an eighth of the 65 patients.

Repertoires were generated with immunoSEQ multiplex PCR, while TCRdb's copy carries only in-frame clones and drops some. The data contain 17,000 or so clones, more than 65% of them seen just once; the ten biggest clones take up under 20%. The source of this sequence is an adult with rheumatoid arthritis. Sequenced sample: CD8+ T cells sorted from blood.

This CDR3 reads CASSLLSGGQDTQYF. The CDR3 bases are TGTGCCAGCAGCTTGCTTAGCGGGGGGCAAGATACGCAGTATTTT. The rearrangement links TRBV5-4 to TRBJ2-3; TRBD2 aligns across 10 bases. The germline CDR1 and CDR2 sequences are SGHNT and YYREEE (reference sequence). V lost 1 base and J lost 5; bases outside the gene matches: 4. The CDR3 runs 15 residues.